These T cell receptor beta chains were read from a single sample in a study of OX40 agonist ivuxolimab in advanced cancers. Repertoires were generated with immunoSEQ multiplex PCR, while TCRdb's copy carries only in-frame clones and drops some. The table includes 70,000 to 95,000 clones, around 90% detected once. The starting material was CD4+ or CD8+ T cells sorted from blood, obtained in a trial of the OX40 agonist ivuxolimab. These receptors were obtained from an adult with an advanced solid tumor such as melanoma, head and neck, liver or kidney cancer. CDR3s include the opening cysteine and the closing phenylalanine or tryptophan. D genes are given only for firm matches. Some rows mark clone size as missing; the rest say once, few, many or name a class of expanded clone.

TRBJ2-7,-,TRBV5-5,TRBD1,14,TGTGCCAGCAGCTTAGGGACAGCCTCCTACGAGCAGTACTTC,CASSLGTASYEQYF
TRBJ2-1,-,TRBV29-1,-,10,TGCAGCTACAGGTACAATGAGCAGTTCTTC,CSYRYNEQFF
TRBJ1-1,-,TRBV18,-,15,TGTGCCAGCTCACCAGCAGACGGTATGAACACTGAAGCTTTCTTT,CASSPADGMNTEAFF
TRBJ2-2,-,TRBV7-9,TRBD2,15,TGTGCCAGCAGCCTAATAGCGGGGTACACCGGGGAGCTGTTTTTT,CASSLIAGYTGELFF
TRBJ2-2,-,TRBV9,-,15,TGTGCCAGCAGCGTAGTCACCGACAGCACCGGGGAGCTGTTTTTT,CASSVVTDSTGELFF
TRBJ2-7,-,TRBV5-1,-,13,TGCGCCAGCAGCCGCCGGGACGGAACGGAGCAGTACTTC,CASSRRDGTEQYF
TRBJ2-1,-,TRBV4-1,TRBD2,17,TGCGCCAGCAGCCAACTAATAGCGGGAGGCACACCCAATGAGCAGTTCTTC,CASSQLIAGGTPNEQFF
TRBJ2-1,-,TRBV11-3,TRBD2,17,TGTGCCAGCAGCTTAAGCCCGACTAGCGGGAGGCAGAATGAGCAGTTCTTC,CASSLSPTSGRQNEQFF
TRBJ1-3,once,TRBV29-1,-,15,TGCAGCGTTGAAGGGGTGGGTCCCTCTGGAAACACCATATATTTT,CSVEGVGPSGNTIYF
TRBJ2-7,-,TRBV4-1,TRBD1,15,TGCGCCAGCAGCCCCAGAGGACAGGGCGTCTACGAGCAGTACTTC,CASSPRGQGVYEQYF
TRBJ2-7,-,TRBV10-3,-,16,TGTGCCATCAGTGAGTCGTTGATAAGGAGCTCCTACGAGCAGTACTTC,CAISESLIRSSYEQYF
TRBJ1-4,-,TRBV5-1,-,15,TGCGCCAGCAGCTTGGACCCCGGAGGTAATGAAAAACTGTTTTTT,CASSLDPGGNEKLFF
TRBJ2-7,few,TRBV4-2,TRBD1,16,TGTGCCAGCAGCCAGGTTTCCGGACAGGGGGCATACGAGCAGTACTTC,CASSQVSGQGAYEQYF
TRBJ2-7,-,TRBV2,-,13,TGTGCCATTCGACAGGAACGCGGCTACGAGCAGTACTTC,CAIRQERGYEQYF
TRBJ1-1,-,TRBV7-9,TRBD1,14,TGTGCCAGCAGCTTAGGGCAGGGGGATGGCGAAGCTTTCTTT,CASSLGQGDGEAFF
TRBJ1-4,-,TRBV28,-,12,TGTGCCAGCAGTTCCCCGGCGGGAAAACTGTTTTTT,CASSSPAGKLFF
TRBJ1-3,-,TRBV11-2,-,15,TGTGCCAGCAGCTTTGATCGGGGAACTGGAAACACCATATATTTT,CASSFDRGTGNTIYF
TRBJ1-1,-,TRBV7-6,-,11,TGTGCCAGCAGTGCTATCACTGAAGCTTTCTTT,CASSAITEAFF
TRBJ2-1,-,TRBV6-1,-,14,TGTGCCAGCAGTGAAGCGCTTCAAGGTCGGGAGCAGTTCTTC,CASSEALQGREQFF
TRBJ2-7,-,TRBV10-3,TRBD1,16,TGTGCCATCACTGACTACATACGACAGGGCGCCTACGAGCAGTACTTC,CAITDYIRQGAYEQYF
TRBJ1-4,-,TRBV6-6,TRBD1,15,TGTGCCAGCAGTTATCTGGACAGGGAGAATGAAAAACTGTTTTTT,CASSYLDRENEKLFF
TRBJ2-1,-,TRBV18,TRBD2,15,TGTGCCAGCTCATCCTCTAGCGGGAGCGGCGATGAGCAGTTCTTC,CASSSSSGSGDEQFF
TRBJ2-6,-,TRBV6-6,TRBD2,16,TGTGCCAGCGTTGAGGGAGGGGACTCTGGGGCCAACGTCCTGACTTTC,CASVEGGDSGANVLTF
TRBJ1-5,-,TRBV5-1,-,14,TGCGCCAGCAGCTTGGGGGGTAGCAATCAGCCCCAGCATTTT,CASSLGGSNQPQHF
TRBJ1-1,-,TRBV5-4,-,12,TGTGCCAGCAGGCAGGCGAACACTGAAGCTTTCTTT,CASRQANTEAFF
TRBJ2-3,-,TRBV7-2,TRBD2,16,TGTGCCAGCAGCTTCCCGACTAGCGGGGTACAGGATACGCAGTATTTT,CASSFPTSGVQDTQYF
TRBJ1-1,-,TRBV5-3,-,16,TGTGCCAGAAGCTTGGTAAAATGGCCAGAGGACACTGAAGCTTTCTTT,CARSLVKWPEDTEAFF
TRBJ1-4,-,TRBV6-5,-,14,TGTGCCAGCAGTAAAGGGCATACTAATGAAAAACTGTTTTTT,CASSKGHTNEKLFF
TRBJ2-5,-,TRBV7-8,-,14,TGTGCCAGCAGCTTAGTGAGGTACCAAGAGACCCAGTACTTC,CASSLVRYQETQYF
TRBJ2-1,-,TRBV5-1,TRBD2,14,TGCGCCAGCAGCGTCGGGACTACCTTGGATGAGCAGTTCTTC,CASSVGTTLDEQFF
TRBJ2-7,-,TRBV5-1,-,13,TGTGCCAGCAGCTTACAACAGGGAGGCGAGCAGTACTTC,CASSLQQGGEQYF
TRBJ2-5,-,TRBV27,-,10,TGTGCCAGCAACGGAGAGACCCAGTACTTC,CASNGETQYF
TRBJ2-7,-,TRBV6-6,TRBD2,11,TGTGCCACCGGGGACTACCGGGAGCAGTACTTC,CATGDYREQYF
TRBJ2-7,-,TRBV18,TRBD2,16,TGTGCCAGCTCACCACCGACAGCGGGAGGGTCCTACGAGCAGTACTTC,CASSPPTAGGSYEQYF
TRBJ2-1,-,TRBV5-1,-,14,TGCGCCAGCAGCTCCATCGGGGCGTACAATGAGCAGTTCTTC,CASSSIGAYNEQFF
TRBJ2-7,few,TRBV11-3,TRBD2,14,TGTGCCAGCAGCTTAAGCCTAGCGGGAGGGTTGCAGTACTTC,CASSLSLAGGLQYF
TRBJ1-5,-,TRBV6-5,-,15,TGTGCCAGCAGTTACTCGGCGACAATGGATCAGCCCCAGCATTTT,CASSYSATMDQPQHF
TRBJ2-6,-,TRBV21-1,-,21,TGTGCCAGCAGCAAAGAGAACGTGGGACACCTATCTCGCTCTGGGGCCAACGTCCTGACTTTC,CASSKENVGHLSRSGANVLTF
TRBJ1-4,-,TRBV1,-,18,TGCACCAGCAGCCAAGTCTTGGACAGGGGCAAATATCTTGAAAAACTGTTTTTT,CTSSQVLDRGKYLEKLFF
TRBJ1-6,-,TRBV19,-,16,TGTGCCAGTACCCTATCCCCGCCGGGAGGAAATTCACCCCTCCACTTT,CASTLSPPGGNSPLHF
TRBJ2-7,once,TRBV10-2,TRBD2,13,TGCGCCAGCAGTCGCGGGGGTCCCTACGAGCAGTACTTC,CASSRGGPYEQYF
TRBJ2-5,few,TRBV18,TRBD2,16,TGTGCCAGCTCACCGTCCGGGACTAGCTTTCCGGAGACCCAGTACTTC,CASSPSGTSFPETQYF
TRBJ1-5,-,TRBV6-4,-,13,TGTGCCAGCAGTGACGGCCCGAATCAGCCCCAGCATTTT,CASSDGPNQPQHF
TRBJ1-1,few,TRBV7-3,-,16,TGTGCCAGCAGCTACAAAGGGGCGGATGGGACGATGGAGGTGCATTTT,CASSYKGADGTMEVHF
TRBJ2-7,-,TRBV28,-,13,TGTGCCAGCGGTACAGGGAGCGCCTACGAGCAGTACTTC,CASGTGSAYEQYF
TRBJ2-5,-,TRBV4-1,-,13,TGCGCCAGCAGCCTGAACTGGCAAGAGACCCAGTACTTC,CASSLNWQETQYF
TRBJ2-2,-,TRBV6-4,-,14,TGTGCCAGCAGTGATCAGGGGCAACCTGGGGAGCTGTTTTTT,CASSDQGQPGELFF